The T cell receptor beta chain described here comes from a study of cytomegalovirus exposure and HLA in healthy donors (dated by TCRdb to the late 2010s). Regarding the study in general: In an earlier analysis of 587 of the donors, 250 to 350 Gb of sequence data and 100 million or so unique TCR beta sequences from about 179 million T cells were reported. On average, around 240,000 unique TCR beta nucleotide sequences were sequenced per donor among 398 genotyped donors of the cohort, with about 19% of those sequences being non-productive. Roughly 300 gigabases of sequencing data and around 85 million unique TCR sequences made up an early release that covered under 750 HLA-typed donors. The number of typed donors differed by locus: about 620-640 for A, B, C, DRB1 and DQB1; some 540 for DQA1; 606 for DPA1; and around 450 for DPB1. Besides the first cohort of around 700 subjects, a separate validation cohort made up of 120 different subjects was used. The study used immunosequencing to profile the T cell repertoires of approximately 640 subjects and linked those repertoires to cytomegalovirus serostatus. The study was designed to test whether signatures of past pathogen exposure could be identified by cataloging public T cell receptors. A later genetic analysis used genome-wide SNP genotypes for about 65% of the roughly 700 donors, treating that subset as a discovery cohort. An earlier analysis of approximately 580 of the donors used high-throughput TCR beta sequencing to judge whether each TCR beta V gene segment behaved as functional or pseudogenic. Roughly 5 DR-DQ haplotypes were treated as single units for association and clustering because of strong linkage in the cohort. Alongside the repertoire data, information on donor age, sex, ethnicity and CMV serostatus was compiled. A later analysis re-analyzed previously published TCR beta repertoires from 666 donors and added high-resolution HLA genotyping to study TCR occurrence patterns. Both class I and class II loci were covered by HLA typing, at four-digit resolution. The genetic ancestry cluster associated with self-reported Caucasian donors included roughly four fifths of the 300 to 450 genotyped donors. The study combined high-throughput TCR immunosequencing, statistical association of individual TCRs with disease status, and machine learning to predict cytomegalovirus infection status. All discovery cohort repertoires had been generated on a single sequencing platform. Rather than using new phenotypic data, the later analysis identified candidate immune exposures from TCR beta sequences and from how often those sequences occurred across donors.

The cohort comprised 670 or so healthy bone marrow donors. At the time of sampling, every cohort member was nominally healthy, though immune exposures that went unrecorded were likely present. The donor tested CMV seropositive and was one of the 289 seropositive cohort members. Every donor gave a peripheral blood sample, and the peripheral blood mononuclear cells from that sample were used for TCR beta sequencing. Genomic DNA was extracted from the blood cell samples with the Qiagen DNeasy Blood Extraction Kit. The full study reports these points: The classifier was reported to diagnose cytomegalovirus status with high specificity and sensitivity in both the original cohort and the validation cohort. Presence/absence analyses assumed roughly uniform sequencing depth across donors, an assumption that may not hold. A total of fewer than 200 TCR beta chains were listed by the study as associated with cytomegalovirus. Because HLA typing was unavailable for some donors at each locus, only the typed subset was used in association tests. Because counts were too low, approximately 18 rarely observed V segments, including chromosome 9 orphons, were excluded from the earlier analysis of 587 of the donors. Broadly in line with IMGT annotations, most TCR beta V segments showed up in productive rearrangements about 87% or about 30% of the time in an earlier analysis of 587 of the donors. A later genetic analysis reported fewer N-insertions in productive TCRs among donors in an Asian-associated ancestry cluster than the roughly 690-donor mean. The authors suggested that the approach could potentially be extended to other disease states and immunological phenotypes. At a false discovery rate of 0.05, a later analysis linked some 18,000 TCR beta sequences to specific HLA alleles. In a later analysis, the rate of TCR association differed among HLA loci, with DRB1 alleles having the most associated TCRs and HLA-C alleles having the fewest. A group of highly shared sequence variants was considered likely to be a technical artifact of the sequencing pipeline. Several of the top co-occurrence clusters appeared to be linked to parvovirus B19, influenza, CMV and Epstein-Barr virus, according to a later analysis. When HLA alleles, especially DR and DQ, strongly co-occurred, attributing TCR associations to individual alleles was difficult. Three of the identified cytomegalovirus-associated TCR beta chains were confirmed in vitro to be specific for cytomegalovirus antigens. A further reported finding was that TCR beta sequences accurately predicted the HLA-A and HLA-B alleles for most subjects in the first cohort. According to a later analysis, most CMV-associated TCR beta chains appeared to be HLA-restricted, and the HLA associations seemed to be driven largely by CMV exposure. The cohort was sequenced for TCR beta chains only, and without alpha or paired-chain data the features that could be detected were limited. Linkage disequilibrium might explain the correlated functional status among segregating V segments, but an unknown experimental factor could not be excluded. The 87-base-pair reads could not distinguish some IMGT-functional V segments, including TRBV6-2 and TRBV6-3, so those segments were excluded. An association between a missense DCLRE1C variant and V-gene and J-gene trimming of TCR beta chains was found in a later genetic analysis and replicated in an independent cohort. CMV serostatus was the only immune exposure information available for the cohort. Most TCR sequences were seen in very few donors, while some public TCRs were found in many individuals. A later analysis found that HLA-associated TCR beta chains were more clonally expanded and had lower generation probabilities than equally common non-associated chains.

This clone occurred once. Its antigen is still unknown. Base-call qualities are not available, and no considerably larger clone is one nucleotide away. Reading the germline V gene gives CDR1 SGHTA and CDR2 FQGTGA. The germline V and J ends show losses of 6 bases and 1 base respectively, and no gene match explains 5 bases of the junction. CDR3 length: 16 amino acids, cysteine to phenylalanine. Of the read, only the CDR3 DNA is kept; its 48 bases are in frame from base 1. The library was made by the immunoSEQ multiplex PCR assay. The multiplex PCR relied on a mix of 60 forward primers for TCR Vbeta segments and 13 reverse primers for TCR Jbeta segments. The CDR3 region of rearranged TCR beta genes was amplified from genomic DNA by a multiplex PCR assay. On the Illumina HiSeq System, the amplified TCR beta libraries were sequenced as 87-base-pair reads. The source study handled its data this way. Across the 670 or so repertoires, a later analysis counted around 80 million unique TCR beta chains, 8.5 million to 12 million of which were shared by at least two donors. Raw reads were error-corrected and collapsed into unique sequences by a nearest-neighbor algorithm in which closely related sequences were merged to remove PCR and sequencing errors. To assign V, D and J gene segments, CDR3 sequences were aligned to IMGT reference sequences. For a sequence to be retained, at least a six-nucleotide match to both a V gene segment and a J gene segment was required. A rearrangement counted as productive if the CDR3 had no stop codons and remained in frame with V and J, and every other rearrangement counted as non-productive. CDR3 was defined by IMGT convention, running from the second conserved V-encoded cysteine to the conserved J-encoded phenylalanine. The earlier analysis of about 590 of the donors excluded sequences that lacked an unambiguous match to a single V gene segment. An earlier analysis of just under 600 of the donors called V segments functional above 56.7% productive rearrangements and segregating when the between-donor standard deviation exceeded 5%. A statistical classification framework was built for diagnosing cytomegalovirus status from the catalog of TCR beta chain sequences. In a later analysis, TCR nucleotide sequences were compared against IMGT/GENE-DB human TR gene sequences so that V and J genes could be assigned. Using the TCRdist pipeline, a later analysis assigned CDR3 sequences along with most-parsimonious VDJ recombination scenarios. In a later analysis, each TCR beta chain was defined by its CDR3 amino acid sequence together with its V-gene family, and reads lacking a unique V-gene family were excluded. As a way to deal with suspected cross-contamination and a sequencing artifact, a later analysis dropped approximately 590 nucleotide sequences that were highly shared and had low generation probability. In a later analysis, a clonal expansion index was calculated for each public chain from normalized within-repertoire ranks of inferred template counts. A later analysis computed generation probabilities with a VDJ recombination model fitted to out-of-frame rearrangements, and checked the results against IGoR. In a later analysis, TCR-TCR, TCR-HLA and TCR-CMV co-occurrence was scored with hypergeometric tests, and a repertoire-size bias correction was applied to TCR pairs. To estimate false discovery rates, a later analysis permuted the HLA or CMV assignments 20 times. In a later analysis, co-occurring TCRs were grouped using DBSCAN, and TCRdist sequence similarity was added for clustering within HLA-allele-positive subsets. Repertoires with fewer than 30,000 or more than 120,000 public chains, plus five repertoires with anomalous nucleotide sharing, were excluded from co-occurrence clustering. Drawn from immuneACCESS, this table holds only the in-frame rearrangements with V and J called that TCRdb kept. Clones are partly lost; checked studies trace under half to an unresolved V gene and leave the rest unexplained. V, J and clone size derive from that table, while D and trimming were established from the DNA sequence. This sample has under 150,000 clones in its table, and about 61% of those were observed once. The top ten clonotypes cover roughly 8.3% of the sample.

The chain uses TRBV7-3 and TRBJ2-1; 11 central nucleotides agree with TRBD2. Material for sequencing was PBMCs. This clonotype was obtained from a man in his late teens or twenties in good health and CMV-seropositive. The CDR3 here reads CASSSSGGSSYNEQFF. The sequenced DNA is TGTGCCAGCAGTTCTAGCGGGGGGAGTTCCTACAATGAGCAGTTCTTC.